This T cell receptor (beta chain) was recorded in a study of T cell repertoires in cytomegalovirus infection. TCRdb processed the reads anew with MiXCR; each CDR3 protein has one entry. This table has under 250,000 distinct CDR3 sequences, 9% to 15% appearing once. The V gene lost 0 bases and the J gene lost 2 bases, with 13 bases spanning the gap. The CDR3 sequence is 16 residues long. CDR1 is SEHNR, CDR2 FQNEAQ, per germline (reference sequence). This clonotype was observed many times. Its antigen is still unknown. Study results and limitations: The cumulative frequency of public TCR beta families distinguished individuals who carried CMV together with the relevant HLA.

The TCR originated in a human donor in good health (CMV status not recorded). Some clones in this sample may be carry-over from other donors' samples. The gene calls are TRBV7-9 and TRBJ1-2; TRBD1 is a possible D gene (6 bases). The sequenced material came from PBMCs. The CDR3 region has the DNA TGTGCCAGCAGCTTAGCTCCAGGGGCCATCAACTATGGCTACACCTTC. Residues: CASSLAPGAINYGYTF.